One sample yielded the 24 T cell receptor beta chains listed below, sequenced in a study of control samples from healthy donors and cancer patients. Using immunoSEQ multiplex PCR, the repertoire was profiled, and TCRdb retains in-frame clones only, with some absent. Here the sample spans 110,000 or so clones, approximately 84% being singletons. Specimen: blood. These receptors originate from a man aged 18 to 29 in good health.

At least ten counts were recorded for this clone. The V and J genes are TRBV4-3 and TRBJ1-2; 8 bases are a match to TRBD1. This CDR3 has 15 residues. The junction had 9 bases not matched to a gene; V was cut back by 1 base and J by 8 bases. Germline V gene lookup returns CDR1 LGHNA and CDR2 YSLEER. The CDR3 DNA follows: TGCGCCAGCAGCCAAGCCGGACAGGGATCGGCGGGCTACACCTTC. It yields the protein CASSQAGQGSAGYTF.

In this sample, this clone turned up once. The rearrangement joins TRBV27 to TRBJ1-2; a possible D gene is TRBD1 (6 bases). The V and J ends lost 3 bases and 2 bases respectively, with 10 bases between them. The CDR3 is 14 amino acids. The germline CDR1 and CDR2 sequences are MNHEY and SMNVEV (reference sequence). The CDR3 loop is CASSLGGANYGYTF. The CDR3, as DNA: TGTGCCAGCAGTTTGGGGGGGGCAAACTATGGCTACACCTTC.

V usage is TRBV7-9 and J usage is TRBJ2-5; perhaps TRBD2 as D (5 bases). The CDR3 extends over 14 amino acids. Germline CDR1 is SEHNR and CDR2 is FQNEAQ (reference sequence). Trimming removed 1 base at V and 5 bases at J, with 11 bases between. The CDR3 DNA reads TGTGCCAGCAGCTTAGACTGGGAGAGGGAGACCCAGTACTTC. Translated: CASSLDWERETQYF.

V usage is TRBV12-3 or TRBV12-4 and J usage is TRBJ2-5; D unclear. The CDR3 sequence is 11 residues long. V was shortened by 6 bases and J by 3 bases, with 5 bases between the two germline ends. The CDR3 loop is CASSQKETQYF. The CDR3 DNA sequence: TGTGCCAGCAGCCAAAAAGAGACCCAGTACTTC.

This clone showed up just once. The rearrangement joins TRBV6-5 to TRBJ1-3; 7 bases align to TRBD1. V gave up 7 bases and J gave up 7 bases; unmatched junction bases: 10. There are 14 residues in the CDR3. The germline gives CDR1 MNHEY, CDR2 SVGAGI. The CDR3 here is CASTNRDSSNTIYF. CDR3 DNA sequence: TGTGCCAGCACCAACCGGGACAGTTCTAACACCATATATTTT.

The CDR3 region is CASGLVRTGAPDSYNEQFF. The CDR3 DNA follows: TGTGCTAGTGGTTTGGTACGTACGGGTGCGCCCGACTCCTACAATGAGCAGTTCTTC. The chain is built from TRBV12-5 and TRBJ2-1; no reliable D call. Trimming shortened V by 0 bases and J by 0 bases, and 18 bases separated the two germline ends. Germline lookup yields CDR1 LGHNT and CDR2 FRNRAP. The CDR3 extends over 19 amino acids.

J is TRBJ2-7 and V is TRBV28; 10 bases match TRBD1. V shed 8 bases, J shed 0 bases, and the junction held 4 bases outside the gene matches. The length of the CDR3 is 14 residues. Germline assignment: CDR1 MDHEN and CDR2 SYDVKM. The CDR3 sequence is CASADRGYSYEQYF. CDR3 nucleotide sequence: TGTGCCAGCGCGGACAGGGGGTACTCCTACGAGCAGTACTTC.

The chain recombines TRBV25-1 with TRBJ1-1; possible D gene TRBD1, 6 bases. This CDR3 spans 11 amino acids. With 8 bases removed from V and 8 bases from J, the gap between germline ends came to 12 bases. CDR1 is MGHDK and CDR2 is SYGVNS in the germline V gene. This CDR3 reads CASQSQGEAFF. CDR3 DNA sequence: TGTGCCAGCCAGAGTCAGGGGGAAGCTTTCTTT.

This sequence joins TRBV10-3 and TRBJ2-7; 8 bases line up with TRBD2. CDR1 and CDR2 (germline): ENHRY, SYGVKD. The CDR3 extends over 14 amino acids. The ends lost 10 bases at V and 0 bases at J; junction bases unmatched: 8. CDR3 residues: CATRVSGASYEQYV. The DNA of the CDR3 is TGTGCCACCCGGGTTAGCGGGGCCTCCTACGAGCAGTACGTC.

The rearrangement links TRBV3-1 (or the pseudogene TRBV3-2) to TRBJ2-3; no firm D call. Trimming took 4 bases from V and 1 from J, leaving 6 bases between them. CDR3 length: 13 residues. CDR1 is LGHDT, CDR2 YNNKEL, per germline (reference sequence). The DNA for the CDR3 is TGTGCCAGCAGCCCCGCTGGCACAGATACGCAGTATTTT. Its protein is CASSPAGTDTQYF.

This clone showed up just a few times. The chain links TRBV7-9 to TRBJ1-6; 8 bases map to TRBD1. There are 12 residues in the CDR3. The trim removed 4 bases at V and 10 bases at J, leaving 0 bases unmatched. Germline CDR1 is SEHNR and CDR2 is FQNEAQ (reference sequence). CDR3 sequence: CASSSGGSPLHF. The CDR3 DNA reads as TGTGCCAGCAGCTCAGGGGGCTCACCCCTCCACTTT.

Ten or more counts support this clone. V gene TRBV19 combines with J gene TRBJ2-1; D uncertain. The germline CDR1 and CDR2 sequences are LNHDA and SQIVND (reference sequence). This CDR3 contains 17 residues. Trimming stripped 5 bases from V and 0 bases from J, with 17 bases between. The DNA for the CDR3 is TGTGCCAGTAGTCGGTGGGCTCGTTCGAGCTCCTACAATGAGCAGTTCTTC. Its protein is CASSRWARSSSYNEQFF.

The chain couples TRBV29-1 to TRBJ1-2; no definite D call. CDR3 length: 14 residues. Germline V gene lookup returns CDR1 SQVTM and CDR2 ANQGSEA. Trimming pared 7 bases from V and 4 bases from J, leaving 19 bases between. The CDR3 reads CSAPNRDYLYGYTF. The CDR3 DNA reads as TGCAGCGCTCCAAACCGAGATTACCTCTATGGCTACACCTTC.

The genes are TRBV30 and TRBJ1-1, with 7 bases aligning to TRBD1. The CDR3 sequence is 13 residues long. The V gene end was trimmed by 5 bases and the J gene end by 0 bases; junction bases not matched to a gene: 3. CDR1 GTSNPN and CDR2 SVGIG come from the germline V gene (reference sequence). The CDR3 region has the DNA TGTGCCTGGGGACAGGACATGAACACTGAAGCTTTCTTT. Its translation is CAWGQDMNTEAFF.

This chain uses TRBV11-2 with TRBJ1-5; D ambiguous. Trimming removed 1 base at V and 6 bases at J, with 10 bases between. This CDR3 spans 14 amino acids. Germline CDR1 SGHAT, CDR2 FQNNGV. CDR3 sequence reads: CASSLGVGSQPQHF. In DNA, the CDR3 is TGTGCCAGCAGCTTAGGGGTCGGTTCTCAGCCCCAGCATTTT.

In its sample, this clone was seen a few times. The CDR3 is CASSSTHELNTEAFF. The CDR3 nucleotides are TGTGCCAGCAGCTCGACTCACGAATTGAACACTGAAGCTTTCTTT. The chain recombines TRBV5-4 with TRBJ1-1; D ambiguous. The CDR3 is 15 residues long. Trimming shortened V by 3 bases and J by 0 bases, and 12 bases separated the two germline ends. Per germline, CDR1 SGHNT and CDR2 YYREEE (reference sequence).

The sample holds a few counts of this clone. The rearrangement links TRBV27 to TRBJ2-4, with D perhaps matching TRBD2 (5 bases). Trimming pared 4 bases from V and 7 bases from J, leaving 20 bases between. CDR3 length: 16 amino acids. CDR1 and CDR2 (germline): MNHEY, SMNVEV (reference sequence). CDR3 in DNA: TGTGCCAGCAGTTCTTCCCAGAGGGCCCTCGGGAACATTCAGTACTTC. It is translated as CASSSSQRALGNIQYF.

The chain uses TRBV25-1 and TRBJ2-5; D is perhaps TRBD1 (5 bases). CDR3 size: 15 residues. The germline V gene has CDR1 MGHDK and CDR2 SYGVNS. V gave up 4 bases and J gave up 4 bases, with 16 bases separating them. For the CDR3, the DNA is TGTGCCAGCAGTGCTTTTAACTATAGGGGAGAGACCCAGTACTTC. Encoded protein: CASSAFNYRGETQYF. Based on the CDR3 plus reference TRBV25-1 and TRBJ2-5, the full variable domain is EADIYQTPRYLVIGTGKKITLECSQTMGHDKMYWYQQDPGMELHLIHYSYGVNSTEKGDLSSESTVSRIRTEHFPLTLESARPSHTSQYLCASSAFNYRGETQYFGPGTRLLVL.

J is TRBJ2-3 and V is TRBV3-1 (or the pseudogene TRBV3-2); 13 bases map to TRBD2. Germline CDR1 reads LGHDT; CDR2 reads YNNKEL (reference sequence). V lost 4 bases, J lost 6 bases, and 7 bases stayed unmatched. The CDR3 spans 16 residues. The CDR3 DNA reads TGTGCCAGCAGCCCCCTACTAGCGGGGGGGTACGATACGCAGTATTTT. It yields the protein CASSPLLAGGYDTQYF.

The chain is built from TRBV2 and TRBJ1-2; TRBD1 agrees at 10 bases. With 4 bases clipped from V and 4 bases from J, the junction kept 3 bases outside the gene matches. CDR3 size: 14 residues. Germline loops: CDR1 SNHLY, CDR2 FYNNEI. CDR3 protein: CASSADRGSYGYTF. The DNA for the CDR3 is TGTGCCAGCAGTGCGGACAGGGGGAGCTATGGCTACACCTTC.

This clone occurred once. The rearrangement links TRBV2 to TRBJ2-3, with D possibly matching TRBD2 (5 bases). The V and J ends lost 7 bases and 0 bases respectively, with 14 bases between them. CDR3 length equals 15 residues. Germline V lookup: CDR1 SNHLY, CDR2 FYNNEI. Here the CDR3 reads CASITGRYSTDTQYF. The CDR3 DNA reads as TGTGCCAGCATTACGGGAAGATATAGCACAGATACGCAGTATTTT. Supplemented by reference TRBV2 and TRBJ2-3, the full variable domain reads EPEVTQTPSHQVTQMGQEVILRCVPISNHLYFYWYRQILGQKVEFLVSFYNNEISEKSEIFDDQFSVERPDGSNFTLKIRSTKLEDSAMYFCASITGRYSTDTQYFGPGTRLTVL.

The CDR3 reads CASSDRALAGYTF. The CDR3, as DNA: TGTGCCAGCAGCGACAGGGCTCTGGCAGGCTACACCTTC. This sequence joins TRBV2 and TRBJ1-2; TRBD1 matches 7 bases. The CDR3 extends over 13 amino acids. CDR1 and CDR2 (germline): SNHLY, FYNNEI. V trimming: 6 bases; J trimming: 8 bases; junction bases outside the gene matches: 9.

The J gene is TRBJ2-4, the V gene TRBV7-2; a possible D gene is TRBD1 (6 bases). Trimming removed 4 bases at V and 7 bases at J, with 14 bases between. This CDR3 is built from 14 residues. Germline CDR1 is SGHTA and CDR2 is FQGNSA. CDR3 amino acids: CASSSQGRRNIQYF. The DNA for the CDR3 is TGTGCCAGCAGCTCACAGGGTCGGAGGAACATTCAGTACTTC.

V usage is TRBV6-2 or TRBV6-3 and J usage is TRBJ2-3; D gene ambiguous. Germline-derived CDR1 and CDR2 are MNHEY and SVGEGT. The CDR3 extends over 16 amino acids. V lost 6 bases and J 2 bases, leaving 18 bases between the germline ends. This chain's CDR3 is CASSPGPLTYTDTQYF. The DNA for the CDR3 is TGTGCCAGCAGCCCTGGTCCACTAACCTACACAGATACGCAGTATTTT.